This T cell receptor beta chain was profiled in a study of T cell changes during pregnancy in multiple sclerosis (dated by TCRdb to the late 2010s). Concerning the study at large: The study examined how the T cell repertoire changed over the course of pregnancy in women with multiple sclerosis.

Libraries were constructed by the immunoSEQ multiplex PCR assay. In its TCRdb copy, this immuneACCESS table keeps in-frame sequences only and misses some clones. Where compared with another copy, unresolved V genes explain less than half of these, and the others have no known cause. This sample holds 45,000 to 70,000 clones; around 90% were observed only once. The ten largest make up approximately 0.21% of the sample. From the cysteine up to the phenylalanine, the CDR3 has a length of 17 residues. Only the CDR3 DNA stays, 51 bases, in frame from base 1. Reading the germline V gene (reference sequence) gives CDR1 MNHEY and CDR2 SMNVEV. Here V drops 6 bases and J drops 2 bases, and the junction holds 6 bases not matched to any gene. Concerning this clone itself: Its binding antigen is unknown. No base-level quality is on record; no much larger clone is a single base apart.

The V gene is TRBV27 and the J gene is TRBJ2-6; the junction holds 11 bases that match TRBD2. Specimen: CD4+ T cells from peripheral blood mononuclear cells, collected in the second trimester of pregnancy. The sequence derives from a female donor with multiple sclerosis, enrolled in a pregnancy study. The CDR3 sequence is CASRVTSGETGANVLTF. The nucleotides read TGTGCCAGCAGGGTGACTAGCGGGGAAACTGGGGCCAACGTCCTGACTTTC.